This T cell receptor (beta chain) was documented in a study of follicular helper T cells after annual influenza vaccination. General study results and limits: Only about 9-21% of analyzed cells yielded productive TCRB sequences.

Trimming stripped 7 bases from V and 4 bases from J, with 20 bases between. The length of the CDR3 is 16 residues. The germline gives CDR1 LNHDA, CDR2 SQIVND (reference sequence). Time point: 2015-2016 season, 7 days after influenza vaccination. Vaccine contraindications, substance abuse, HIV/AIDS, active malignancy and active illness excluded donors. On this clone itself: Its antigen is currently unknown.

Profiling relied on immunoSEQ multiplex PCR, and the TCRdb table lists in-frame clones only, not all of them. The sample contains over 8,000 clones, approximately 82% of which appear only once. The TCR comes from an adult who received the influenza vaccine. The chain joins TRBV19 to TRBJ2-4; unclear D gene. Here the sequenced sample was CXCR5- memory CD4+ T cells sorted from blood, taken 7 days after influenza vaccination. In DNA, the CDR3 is TGTGCCAGTACAGGTCCTCGAAATAGCATAAAAAACATTCAGTACTTC. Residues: CASTGPRNSIKNIQYF.